Following are 17 T cell receptor beta chains from one sample sequenced in a study of spatial heterogeneity in lung cancer. Indicated time point: sample taken at primary tumor resection. Tumor, nontumor lung or frozen PBMC supplied whole RNA, sequenced without sorting. TCRdb analysed the 5' RACE reads with MiXCR anew, one entry per CDR3 protein. The sample shows some 20,000 distinct CDR3 sequences, roughly 3% of them seen only once. The sample here was PBMCs, taken at surgery. These receptors were collected from a female donor with early-stage non-small cell lung cancer.

This chain connects TRBV28 to TRBJ2-1; D unclear. V was shortened by 5 bases and J by 9 bases, with 11 bases between the two germline ends. CDR1 is MDHEN and CDR2 is SYDVKM in the germline V gene. The CDR3 sequence is 12 residues long. The chain's CDR3 is CASSPGVSEQFF. DNA for the CDR3: TGTGCCAGCAGTCCCGGAGTCAGTGAGCAGTTCTTC.

This clonotype occurred many times. The chain is built from TRBV10-2 and TRBJ2-5, with 7 positions matching TRBD1. V lost 0 bases to trimming and J lost 5 bases; unmatched junction nucleotides: 12. Per germline, CDR1 WSHSY and CDR2 SAAADI. This CDR3 has 17 amino acids. CDR3: CASSESFMTGTTETQYF. CDR3 nucleotides: TGCGCCAGCAGTGAGTCGTTCATGACAGGGACAACGGAGACCCAGTACTTC.

This clonotype was picked up many times. J is TRBJ1-5 and V is TRBV4-2; D is unresolved. The CDR3 has 17 residues. The germline gives CDR1 LGHNA, CDR2 YNFKEQ. V was cut by 4 bases and J by 4 bases, with 20 bases left in between. This CDR3 is CASSPGRARSGNQPQHF. In nucleotides, the CDR3 is TGTGCCAGCAGCCCTGGGAGGGCCCGATCTGGGAATCAGCCCCAGCATTTT.

This clonotype was counted many times. The rearrangement joins TRBV11-2 to TRBJ2-1, with 11 bases matching TRBD2. CDR1 and CDR2 from the germline V gene are SGHAT and FQNNGV. The CDR3 is 17 residues long. The junction had 10 bases not matched to a gene; V was cut back by 5 bases and J by 4 bases. The CDR3 reads CASSPTPGLAAYNEQFF. The CDR3 coding sequence is TGTGCCAGCAGCCCCACGCCGGGACTAGCGGCTTACAATGAGCAGTTCTTC.

This clonotype has ten or more counts. The rearrangement links TRBV9 to TRBJ2-1; D call uncertain. Germline CDR1 is SGDLS and CDR2 is YYNGEE. Trimming cost V 2 bases and J 7 bases, with 10 bases left between them. This CDR3 spans 13 amino acids. In DNA form, the CDR3 reads TGTGCCAGCAGCGTCGGAGTTAGGAATGAGCAGTTCTTC. This encodes CASSVGVRNEQFF.

In its sample, this clonotype was seen many times. This chain connects TRBV10-3 to TRBJ2-1; 16 bases are a match to TRBD2. Germline trimming cut 3 bases from V and 9 bases from J; bases unmatched to any gene: 8. This CDR3 is built from 17 residues. Germline assignment: CDR1 ENHRY and CDR2 SYGVKD. This chain's CDR3 is CAISDPGTSGRASEQFF. For the CDR3, the DNA is TGTGCCATCAGTGACCCCGGGACTAGCGGGAGGGCCAGTGAGCAGTTCTTC.

This clonotype was recorded at least ten times. This chain connects TRBV7-9 to TRBJ1-1, with D perhaps matching TRBD1 (5 bases). Per germline, CDR1 SEHNR and CDR2 FQNEAQ (reference sequence). Between the trimmed V and J ends, which lost 3 bases and 4 bases, there was a span of 6 bases. The CDR3 spans 12 residues. The CDR3 DNA sequence: TGTGCCAGCAGCTTGAGGGGCACTGAAGCTTTCTTT. This gives the protein CASSLRGTEAFF.

This clonotype was picked up many times. The V call is TRBV28, the J call TRBJ2-1; no clear D gene. The CDR3 totals 12 residues. Germline CDR1 and CDR2: MDHEN and SYDVKM. The germline V and J ends were trimmed by 2 bases and 4 bases, with 3 bases remaining between them. This CDR3 is CASSLPYNEQFF. CDR3 coding DNA: TGTGCCAGCAGTTTACCATACAATGAGCAGTTCTTC.

This clonotype was seen only a few times. The chain carries TRBV5-5 and TRBJ2-1; D gene uncertain. Germline CDR1 SGHKS, CDR2 YYEKEE (reference sequence). V lost 5 bases to trimming and J lost 2 bases, with 17 bases between them. There are 16 residues in the CDR3. The CDR3 reads CASRNPAGPAYNEQFF. The DNA for the CDR3 is TGTGCCAGCAGGAATCCCGCCGGACCCGCCTACAATGAGCAGTTCTTC.

The gene calls are TRBV4-1 and TRBJ2-4; 7 positions agree with TRBD2. The CDR3 has 16 residues. Germline CDR1 is MGHRA and CDR2 is YSYEKL. Trimming at V came to 3 bases and at J to 2 bases, leaving 7 bases not matched to a gene. The chain's CDR3 is CASSQPTSATKNIQYF. CDR3 DNA: TGCGCCAGCAGCCAGCCCACTAGCGCCACCAAAAACATTCAGTACTTC.

This clonotype was seen at least ten times. The chain is built from TRBV20-1 and TRBJ2-5; TRBD2 matches 7 bases. The CDR3 runs to 14 residues. Germline V gene sequence: CDR1 DFQATT, CDR2 SNEGSKA (reference sequence). J gave up 1 base and V 3 bases, and 5 bases lay outside the gene matches. CDR3 protein: CSASGGGAQETQYF. Written as DNA, the CDR3 is TGCAGTGCTAGCGGCGGGGGAGCCCAAGAGACCCAGTACTTC.

This clonotype appeared many times. The chain links TRBV5-6 to TRBJ2-6; D uncertain. This CDR3 is built from 14 residues. Trimming shortened V by 1 base and J by 0 bases, and 2 bases separated the two germline ends. The germline gives CDR1 SGHDT, CDR2 YYEEEE. CDR3 region: CASSLPSGANVLTF. The CDR3 region has the DNA TGTGCCAGCAGCTTGCCCTCTGGGGCCAACGTCCTGACTTTC. Full variable domain (remainder filled in from reference TRBV5-6 and TRBJ2-6): DAGVTQSPTHLIKTRGQQVTLRCSPKSGHDTVSWYQQALGQGPQFIFQYYEEEERQRGNFPDRFSGHQFPNYSSELNVNALLLGDSALYLCASSLPSGANVLTFGAGSRLTVL.

This clonotype is labeled as medium-sized (0.01 to 0.1%). The gene calls are TRBV5-4 and TRBJ1-5; D not certain. V gave up 0 bases and J gave up 1 base, with 8 bases separating them. Looked up from germline, CDR1 is SGHNT and CDR2 is YYREEE (reference sequence). The CDR3 loop spans 15 amino acids. The CDR3 reads CASSLEPFSNQPQHF. CDR3 nucleotide sequence: TGTGCCAGCAGCTTGGAGCCCTTCAGCAATCAGCCCCAGCATTTT.

The rearrangement links TRBV27 to TRBJ2-4; 7 nucleotides line up with TRBD2. Germline trimming cut 0 bases from V and 0 bases from J; bases unmatched to any gene: 5. Germline assignment: CDR1 MNHEY and CDR2 SMNVEV (reference sequence). This CDR3 comprises 17 residues. Here the CDR3 DNA reads TGTGCCAGCAGTTTATCGAGAGCGGGGTTAGCCAAAAACATTCAGTACTTC. This gives the protein CASSLSRAGLAKNIQYF.

This clonotype was seen at least ten times. V and J are TRBV20-1 and TRBJ2-2; D not certain. The germline gives CDR1 DFQATT, CDR2 SNEGSKA (reference sequence). This CDR3 is built from 14 residues. Trimming stripped 0 bases from V and 3 bases from J, with 8 bases between. The CDR3: CSARDPWHTGELFF. CDR3 DNA sequence: TGCAGTGCTAGAGATCCGTGGCACACCGGGGAGCTGTTTTTT.

This clonotype was observed many times. The chain has TRBV5-1 and TRBJ2-1, with D tentatively TRBD1 (6 bases). From germline, CDR1 is SGHRS and CDR2 YFSETQ. There are 18 residues in the CDR3. Between the trimmed V and J ends, which lost 2 bases and 1 base, there was a span of 19 bases. The CDR3 loop is CASSFGPRGQGSYNEQFF. The CDR3 DNA sequence: TGCGCCAGCAGCTTTGGCCCTAGGGGTCAGGGGTCCTACAATGAGCAGTTCTTC.

This clonotype was found many times. CDR3 DNA: TGTGCCAGCAGCCCACCAGGCGGGCGTACTGAAGCTTTCTTT. Its protein is CASSPPGGRTEAFF. The chain links TRBV7-9 to TRBJ1-1; D is unclear. Germline CDR1 is SEHNR and CDR2 is FQNEAQ (reference sequence). V was shortened by 5 bases and J by 5 bases, with 15 bases between the two germline ends. The CDR3 totals 14 residues.